Listed here is a single TCR beta chain. The target antigen is unknown. The data originate from a study of T-cell memory formation after mild COVID-19. Study-level results: Shrinking CD4+ clones were chiefly CM and EM; CD8+ ones were chiefly EMRA.

It was 5'RACE with constant-segment primers that produced the TCR alpha and TCR beta cDNA libraries, which carried sample barcodes and UMIs. Via MiXCR, TCRdb re-called the 5' RACE reads, giving one row per CDR3 protein. Of 68,000 or so distinct CDR3 sequences listed, 16% are singletons. The CDR3 is made up of 15 amino acids. CDR1 and CDR2 (germline): SGHDT, YYEEEE. Between the trimmed V and J ends, which lost 0 bases and 2 bases, there was a span of 10 bases. The V and J genes are TRBV5-6 and TRBJ2-3; D possibly corresponds to TRBD2 (6 bases). The source material was PBMCs or a T cell subset sorted from them (not recorded which). The receptor comes from an adult woman who had mild COVID-19 (a few samples of this study predate the infection). Cell type and time point are not known. CDR3 residues: CASSLASGPTDTQYF. The CDR3 bases are TGTGCCAGCAGCTTGGCGAGCGGGCCCACAGATACGCAGTATTTT.